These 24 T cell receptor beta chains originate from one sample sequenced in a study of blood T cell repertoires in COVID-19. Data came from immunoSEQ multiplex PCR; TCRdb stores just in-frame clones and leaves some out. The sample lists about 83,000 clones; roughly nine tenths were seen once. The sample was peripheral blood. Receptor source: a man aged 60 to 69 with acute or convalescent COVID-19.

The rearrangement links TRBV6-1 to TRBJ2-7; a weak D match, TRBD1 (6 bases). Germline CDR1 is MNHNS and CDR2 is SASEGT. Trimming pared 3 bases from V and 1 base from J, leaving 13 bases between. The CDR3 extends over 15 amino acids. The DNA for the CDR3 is TGTGCCAGCAGTGAGACAGGCAGGCGTTCCTACGAGCAGTACTTC. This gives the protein CASSETGRRSYEQYF.

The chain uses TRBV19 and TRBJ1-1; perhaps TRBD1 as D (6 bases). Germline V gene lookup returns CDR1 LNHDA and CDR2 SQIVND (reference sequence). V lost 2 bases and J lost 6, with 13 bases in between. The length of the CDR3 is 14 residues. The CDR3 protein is CASSITSGAPEAFF. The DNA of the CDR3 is TGTGCCAGTAGTATAACCTCAGGGGCCCCTGAAGCTTTCTTT.

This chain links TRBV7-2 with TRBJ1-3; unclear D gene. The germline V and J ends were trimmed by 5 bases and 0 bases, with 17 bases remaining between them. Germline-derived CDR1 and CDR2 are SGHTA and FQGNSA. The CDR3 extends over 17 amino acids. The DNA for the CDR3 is TGTGCCAGCAGCGTTAGGCCCAGGATGACCTCTGGAAACACCATATATTTT. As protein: CASSVRPRMTSGNTIYF.

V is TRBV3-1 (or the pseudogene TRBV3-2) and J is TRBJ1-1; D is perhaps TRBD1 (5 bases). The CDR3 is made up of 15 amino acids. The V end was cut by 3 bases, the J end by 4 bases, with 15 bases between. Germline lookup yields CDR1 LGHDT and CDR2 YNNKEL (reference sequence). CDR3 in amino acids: CASSHRGVQGTEAFF. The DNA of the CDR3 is TGTGCCAGCAGCCACCGTGGGGTCCAGGGCACTGAAGCTTTCTTT.

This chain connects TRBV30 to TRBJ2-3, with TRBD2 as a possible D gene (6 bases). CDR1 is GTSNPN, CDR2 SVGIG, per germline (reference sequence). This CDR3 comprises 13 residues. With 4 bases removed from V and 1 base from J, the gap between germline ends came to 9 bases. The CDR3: CAWTSARTDTQYF. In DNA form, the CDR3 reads TGTGCCTGGACTAGCGCCCGCACAGATACGCAGTATTTT.

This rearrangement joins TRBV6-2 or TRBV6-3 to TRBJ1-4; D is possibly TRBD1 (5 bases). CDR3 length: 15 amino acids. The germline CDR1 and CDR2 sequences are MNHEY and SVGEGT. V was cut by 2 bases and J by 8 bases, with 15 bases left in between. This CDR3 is CASSYPRGKDEKLFF. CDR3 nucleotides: TGTGCCAGCAGTTACCCACGGGGGAAGGACGAAAAACTGTTTTTT.

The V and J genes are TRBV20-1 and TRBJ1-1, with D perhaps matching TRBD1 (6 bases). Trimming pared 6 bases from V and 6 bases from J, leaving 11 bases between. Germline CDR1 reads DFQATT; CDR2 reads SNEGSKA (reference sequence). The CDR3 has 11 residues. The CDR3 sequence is CSAYRVPEAFF. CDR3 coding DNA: TGCAGTGCATACAGGGTTCCTGAAGCTTTCTTT.

In DNA form, the CDR3 reads TGTGCCAGCAGCGGAGGGTTACGGGTAGCAGGCGATGGGGAGCAGTTCTTC. It specifies CASSGGLRVAGDGEQFF. The chain is built from TRBV9 and TRBJ2-1, with a weak D call TRBD2 (5 bases). Trimming removed 3 bases at V and 10 bases at J, with 26 bases between. The CDR3 has 17 residues. Germline V gene lookup returns CDR1 SGDLS and CDR2 YYNGEE.

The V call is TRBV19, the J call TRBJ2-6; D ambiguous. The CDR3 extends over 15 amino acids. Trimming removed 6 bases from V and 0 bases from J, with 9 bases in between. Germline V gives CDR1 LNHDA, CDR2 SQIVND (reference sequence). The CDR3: CASSSRSSGANVLTF. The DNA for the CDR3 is TGTGCCAGTAGCTCCAGGTCCTCTGGGGCCAACGTCCTGACTTTC.

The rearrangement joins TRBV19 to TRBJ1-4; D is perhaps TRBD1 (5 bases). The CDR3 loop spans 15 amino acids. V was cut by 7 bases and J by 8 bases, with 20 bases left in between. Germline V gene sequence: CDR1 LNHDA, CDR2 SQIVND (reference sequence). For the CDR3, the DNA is TGTGCCAGTACTAAAAGAAGGGGCCAGGACGAAAAACTGTTTTTT. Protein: CASTKRRGQDEKLFF.

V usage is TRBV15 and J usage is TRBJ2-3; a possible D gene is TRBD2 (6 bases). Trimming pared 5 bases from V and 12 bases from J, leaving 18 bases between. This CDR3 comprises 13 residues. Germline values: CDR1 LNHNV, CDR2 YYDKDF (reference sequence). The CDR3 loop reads CATSSRERTPQYF. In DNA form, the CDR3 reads TGTGCCACCAGCTCCCGGGAGAGGACCCCCCAGTATTTT.

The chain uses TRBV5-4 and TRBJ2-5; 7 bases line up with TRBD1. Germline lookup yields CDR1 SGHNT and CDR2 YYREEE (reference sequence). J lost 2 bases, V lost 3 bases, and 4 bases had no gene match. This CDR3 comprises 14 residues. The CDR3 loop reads CASSYRDSQETQYF. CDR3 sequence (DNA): TGTGCCAGCAGCTACCGGGACAGTCAAGAGACCCAGTACTTC.

This chain's CDR3 is CASSLEGDSFRTEAFF. For the CDR3, the DNA is TGTGCCAGCAGCTTAGAGGGGGATTCCTTCCGTACTGAAGCTTTCTTT. The rearrangement links TRBV13 to TRBJ1-1, with D tentatively TRBD1 (6 bases). V lost 1 base to trimming and J lost 5 bases, with 17 bases between them. CDR1 PRHDT and CDR2 FYEKMQ come from the germline V gene (reference sequence). The CDR3 length is 16 residues.

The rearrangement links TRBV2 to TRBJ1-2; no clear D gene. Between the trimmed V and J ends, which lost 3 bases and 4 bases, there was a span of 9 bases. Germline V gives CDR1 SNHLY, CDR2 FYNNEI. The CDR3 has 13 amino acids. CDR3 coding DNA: TGTGCCAGCAGTGAGCCGGACTTCTATGGCTACACCTTC. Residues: CASSEPDFYGYTF. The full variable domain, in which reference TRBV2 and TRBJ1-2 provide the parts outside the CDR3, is EPEVTQTPSHQVTQMGQEVILRCVPISNHLYFYWYRQILGQKVEFLVSFYNNEISEKSEIFDDQFSVERPDGSNFTLKIRSTKLEDSAMYFCASSEPDFYGYTFGSGTRLTVV.

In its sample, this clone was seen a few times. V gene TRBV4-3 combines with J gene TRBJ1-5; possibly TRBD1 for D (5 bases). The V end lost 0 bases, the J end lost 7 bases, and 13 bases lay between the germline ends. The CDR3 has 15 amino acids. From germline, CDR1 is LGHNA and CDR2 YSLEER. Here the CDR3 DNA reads TGCGCCAGCAGCCAAGATAGTAGGGGCGGCCAGCCCCAGCATTTT. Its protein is CASSQDSRGGQPQHF.

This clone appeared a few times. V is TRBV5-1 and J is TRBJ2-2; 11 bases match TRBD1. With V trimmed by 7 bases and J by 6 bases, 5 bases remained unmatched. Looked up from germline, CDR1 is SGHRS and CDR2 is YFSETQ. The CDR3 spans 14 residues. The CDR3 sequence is CASGGQGASGELFF. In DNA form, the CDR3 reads TGCGCCAGCGGAGGACAGGGGGCCTCCGGGGAGCTGTTTTTT.

The CDR3 nucleotides are TGTGCCAGCAGCTTAGGCACCGGGAGAGAGGGCCAAGAGACCCAGTACTTC. Translating gives CASSLGTGREGQETQYF. The chain has TRBV11-3 and TRBJ2-5; tentative D call: TRBD2 (6 bases). CDR3 length equals 17 residues. Trimming left V 1 base short and J 1 base short, with 16 bases between. Per germline, CDR1 SGHNT and CDR2 YENEEA.

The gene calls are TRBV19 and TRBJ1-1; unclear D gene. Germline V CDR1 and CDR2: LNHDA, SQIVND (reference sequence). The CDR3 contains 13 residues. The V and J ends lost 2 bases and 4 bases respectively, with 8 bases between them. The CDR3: CASSIFRSTEAFF. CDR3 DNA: TGTGCCAGTAGTATATTCCGGTCCACTGAAGCTTTCTTT.

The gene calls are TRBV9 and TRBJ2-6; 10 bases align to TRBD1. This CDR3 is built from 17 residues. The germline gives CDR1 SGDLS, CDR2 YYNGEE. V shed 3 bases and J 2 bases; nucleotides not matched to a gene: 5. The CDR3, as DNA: TGTGCCAGCAGCGGGGACAGGGGACCCACTGGGGCCAACGTCCTGACTTTC. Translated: CASSGDRGPTGANVLTF. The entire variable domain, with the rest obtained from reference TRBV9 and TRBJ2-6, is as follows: DSGVTQTPKHLITATGQRVTLRCSPRSGDLSVYWYQQSLDQGLQFLIQYYNGEERAKGNILERFSAQQFPDLHSELNLSSLELGDSALYFCASSGDRGPTGANVLTFGAGSRLTVL.

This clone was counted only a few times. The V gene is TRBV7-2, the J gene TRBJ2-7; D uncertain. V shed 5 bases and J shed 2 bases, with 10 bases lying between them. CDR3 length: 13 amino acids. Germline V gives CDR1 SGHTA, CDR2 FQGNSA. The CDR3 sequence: CASSNVPAYEQYF. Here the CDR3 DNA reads TGTGCCAGCAGCAACGTACCGGCCTACGAGCAGTACTTC.

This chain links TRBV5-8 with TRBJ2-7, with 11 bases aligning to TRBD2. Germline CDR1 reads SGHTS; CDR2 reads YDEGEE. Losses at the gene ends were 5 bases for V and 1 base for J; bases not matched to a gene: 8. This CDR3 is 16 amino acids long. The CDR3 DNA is TGTGCCAGCAGGCACACTAGCGGGGGAATTTCCTACGAGCAGTACTTC. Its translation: CASRHTSGGISYEQYF.

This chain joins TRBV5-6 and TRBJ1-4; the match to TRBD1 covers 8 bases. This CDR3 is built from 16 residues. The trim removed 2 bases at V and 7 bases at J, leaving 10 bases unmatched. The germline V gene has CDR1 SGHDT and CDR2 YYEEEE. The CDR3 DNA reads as TGTGCCAGCAGCTTTGGCATCGGACAGGGAGGTGAAAAACTGTTTTTT. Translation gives CASSFGIGQGGEKLFF.

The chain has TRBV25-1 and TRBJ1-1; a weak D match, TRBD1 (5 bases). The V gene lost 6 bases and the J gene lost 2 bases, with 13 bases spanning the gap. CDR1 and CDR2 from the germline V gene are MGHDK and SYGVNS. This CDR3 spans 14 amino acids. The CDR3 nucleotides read TGTGCCAGCAGGAACCACAGGCTTAACACTGAAGCTTTCTTT. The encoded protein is CASRNHRLNTEAFF. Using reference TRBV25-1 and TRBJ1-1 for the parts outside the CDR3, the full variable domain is EADIYQTPRYLVIGTGKKITLECSQTMGHDKMYWYQQDPGMELHLIHYSYGVNSTEKGDLSSESTVSRIRTEHFPLTLESARPSHTSQYLCASRNHRLNTEAFFGQGTRLTVV.

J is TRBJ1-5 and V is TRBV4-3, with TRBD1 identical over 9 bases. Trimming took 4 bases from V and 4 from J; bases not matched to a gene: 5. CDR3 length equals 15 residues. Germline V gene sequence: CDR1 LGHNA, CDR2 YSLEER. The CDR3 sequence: CASSPGTGWNQPQHF. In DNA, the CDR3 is TGCGCCAGCAGCCCCGGGACAGGGTGGAATCAGCCCCAGCATTTT.